This TCR beta chain was found in a study of T cell repertoires in cytomegalovirus infection. Overall study context: CMV epitopes in the study were HLA-C-restricted (recently identified) and HLA-B-restricted (well studied). Signatures in public TCR beta sequences pointed to both CMV infection and matching HLA type.

V dropped 0 bases and J dropped 8; count of bases not matched to a gene: 14. The length of the CDR3 is 17 residues. Germline V gene data show CDR1 as MGHRA and CDR2 as YSYEKL. On this clonotype: Antigen specificity is unknown.

TCRdb re-called the reads with MiXCR, one entry per CDR3 protein. The sample records 450,000 to 600,000 distinct CDR3 sequences, around a third being singletons. The clonotype was recovered from a human donor in good health (CMV status not recorded). Some clones in this sample may be carry-over from other donors' samples. Sequencing was performed on cultured PBMCs, taken from culture after CMV antigen stimulation. The chain carries TRBV4-1 and TRBJ2-3; 7 bases fit TRBD2. The CDR3 bases are TGCGCCAGCAGCCAAGATTCCGCGGGAGCAGGCCGCGGTACGCAGTATTTT. This encodes CASSQDSAGAGRGTQYF.